This TCR beta chain came from a study of shared clonotypes between healthy human individuals. Sequenced by immunoSEQ multiplex PCR; TCRdb stores in-frame clones only, minus some. The sample yields millions of clones, about 95% seen once. Deletions cut 0 bases from V and 7 bases from J, with 27 bases between. This CDR3 is 18 amino acids long. Per germline, CDR1 GTSNPN and CDR2 SVGIG (reference sequence). CD45RO negativity and positive selection for CCR7 defined naive CD8 cells, a population that excluded terminally differentiated effector memory CD45RA+ cells. This receptor was obtained from a man younger than 35 in good health. Sequenced sample: naive CD8+ T cells sorted from blood. This sequence joins TRBV30 and TRBJ2-5; D is unresolved. The CDR3 DNA follows: TGTGCCTGGAGTGTTCCCGAACAGATAATAACTTATCTGGGGACCCAGTACTTC. Its protein product is CAWSVPEQIITYLGTQYF.